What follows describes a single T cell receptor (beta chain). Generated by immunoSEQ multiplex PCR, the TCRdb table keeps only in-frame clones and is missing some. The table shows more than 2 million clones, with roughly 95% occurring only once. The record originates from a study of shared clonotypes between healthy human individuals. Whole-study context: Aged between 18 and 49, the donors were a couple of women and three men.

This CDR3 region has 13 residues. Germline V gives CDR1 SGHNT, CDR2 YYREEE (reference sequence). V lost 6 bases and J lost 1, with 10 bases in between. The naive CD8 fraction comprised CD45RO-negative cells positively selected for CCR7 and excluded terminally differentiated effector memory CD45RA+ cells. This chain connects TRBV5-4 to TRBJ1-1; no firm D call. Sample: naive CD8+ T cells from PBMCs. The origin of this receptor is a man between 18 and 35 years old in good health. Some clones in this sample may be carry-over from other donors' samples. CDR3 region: CASTPLGNTEAFF. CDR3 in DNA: TGTGCCAGCACCCCTTTAGGGAACACTGAAGCTTTCTTT.